These T cell receptor beta chains were read from a single sample in a study of shared clonotypes between healthy human individuals. Profiling relied on immunoSEQ multiplex PCR, and the TCRdb table lists in-frame clones only, not all of them. The profile shows some 1.5 million clones, 98% of them singletons. Input material: naive CD4+ T cells sorted from blood. The receptors were sampled from a young man in good health. CDR3s include the opening cysteine and the closing phenylalanine or tryptophan. Rows may omit the clone size; those that give it use once, few, many or a size class.

v_call: TRBV19; j_call: TRBJ2-5; clone_size: NA; cdr3_aa: CASSIKGTGNMQETQYF
v_call: TRBV25-1; j_call: TRBJ2-5; clone_size: NA; cdr3_aa: CASSSGYQETQYF
v_call: TRBV28; j_call: TRBJ2-5; clone_size: NA; cdr3_aa: CASSLDRAVETQYF
v_call: TRBV29-1; j_call: TRBJ2-3; clone_size: NA; cdr3_aa: CSVFAGHTQYF
v_call: TRBV6-5; j_call: TRBJ2-3; clone_size: NA; cdr3_aa: CASSSSGTSWDTQYF
v_call: TRBV19; j_call: TRBJ1-5; clone_size: NA; cdr3_aa: CASGQGPNQPQHF
v_call: TRBV28; j_call: TRBJ2-7; clone_size: NA; cdr3_aa: CASSSPGQGLSYEQYF
v_call: TRBV5-6; j_call: TRBJ2-5; clone_size: NA; cdr3_aa: CASSYLRGRAGWETQYF
v_call: TRBV27; j_call: TRBJ2-7; clone_size: once; cdr3_aa: CASSLGRALSYEQYF
v_call: TRBV7-6; j_call: TRBJ2-3; clone_size: NA; cdr3_aa: CASSPDLGTDTQYF
v_call: TRBV30; j_call: TRBJ2-1; clone_size: NA; cdr3_aa: CAWRDRGENEQFF
v_call: TRBV4-1; j_call: TRBJ2-7; clone_size: NA; cdr3_aa: CASSQVLDRSYYEQYF
v_call: TRBV7-9; j_call: TRBJ2-1; clone_size: once; cdr3_aa: CASSPHERASGGNEQFF
v_call: TRBV28; j_call: TRBJ1-1; clone_size: NA; cdr3_aa: CASQQGGQTEAFF
v_call: TRBV7-9; j_call: TRBJ2-2; clone_size: NA; cdr3_aa: CASYPSSGSVGELFF
v_call: TRBV5-1; j_call: TRBJ2-3; clone_size: NA; cdr3_aa: CASSSELAGGTDTQYF
v_call: TRBV6-6; j_call: TRBJ2-3; clone_size: NA; cdr3_aa: CASSYGVAGGTDTQYF
v_call: TRBV5-1; j_call: TRBJ1-2; clone_size: NA; cdr3_aa: CASSLASREPLYGYTF
v_call: TRBV7-9; j_call: TRBJ2-2; clone_size: NA; cdr3_aa: CASSVTTGNERNTGELFF
v_call: TRBV21-1; j_call: TRBJ2-3; clone_size: NA; cdr3_aa: CASILRADTQYF
v_call: TRBV5-4; j_call: TRBJ2-2; clone_size: once; cdr3_aa: CASSLQGADTGELFF